The T cell receptor (beta chain) under discussion was sequenced for a study of cytomegalovirus exposure and HLA in healthy donors. Vbeta (60) and Jbeta (13) primers were used in the PCR. Method: immunoSEQ multiplex PCR; TCRdb's copy keeps in-frame clones and lacks some. This repertoire shows nearly 110,000 clones, about 80% found once; its top ten account for 2% to 3%. In regard to this clone: Its antigen is currently unknown.

Study-wide points: A later analysis showed TCR association rates differing by HLA locus, peaking at DRB1 and lowest at HLA-C. The study carried out a later analysis of TCR beta sequences. It associated some 18,000 of them with specific HLA alleles at a false discovery rate of 0.05. Across donors, sequencing depth was assumed by presence/absence analyses to be roughly uniform.

There are 12 residues in the CDR3. Germline values: CDR1 SGDLS, CDR2 YYNGEE. Trimming stripped 3 bases from V and 15 bases from J, with 16 bases between. The rearrangement joins TRBV9 to TRBJ2-1, with TRBD2 as a possible D gene (5 bases). Sequencing was carried out using PBMCs. This sequence originates from a man between 25 and 39 years old in good health and CMV-seropositive. CDR3 DNA: TGTGCCAGCAGCGGGCCCTCGGGGTATCCGTTCTTC. Its protein product is CASSGPSGYPFF.